The 28 T cell receptor beta chains below come from one sample, sequenced in a study of regulatory T cells in long-lasting Graves disease (dated by TCRdb to the early 2020s). What this sample's time point label stands for: newly diagnosed GD, antithyroid drugs for less than 3 months. RNA was extracted from PBMCs in TRIzol for both TCR sequencing and RNA sequencing. Libraries were prepared through multiplex PCR. Sequencing was carried out with an Illumina HiSeq 4000. CDR3 regions were amplified by Arm-PCR with iRepertoire HTBI primers to construct TCR beta libraries. TCRdb trimmed public reads at Q25 via fastp, called clones via MiXCR and kept in-frame beta chains. Duplicate CDR3 protein sequences are folded into a single record with the most common DNA and genes. This sample lists around 400,000 distinct CDR3 sequences; about 15% were detected once. Approximately 8% of the sample is taken by the ten largest.

A further study also used this sample, focusing on T cells in Graves' hyperthyroidism and ophthalmopathy.

Specimen: peripheral blood mononuclear cells (PBMCs), collected at new diagnosis, from a patient treated with antithyroid drugs. These receptors all stem from a woman between 35 and 50 years old with Graves disease. Donor details come from another sample of the same person, matched by shared clones.

This clonotype has a handful of counts. The J gene is TRBJ2-3, the V gene TRBV15; 8 nucleotides agree with TRBD2. Per germline, CDR1 LNHNV and CDR2 YYDKDF (reference sequence). The CDR3 has 16 residues. J lost 5 bases, V lost 0 bases, and 7 bases had no gene match. This CDR3 is CATSREGRLAGDTQYF. CDR3 sequence (DNA): TGTGCCACCAGCAGAGAGGGGAGGCTAGCGGGAGATACGCAGTATTTT. Full variable domain (outside the CDR3, taken from reference TRBV15 and TRBJ2-3): DAMVIQNPRYQVTQFGKPVTLSCSQTLNHNVMYWYQQKSSQAPKLLFHYYDKDFNNEADTPDNFQSRRPNTSFCFLDIRSPGLGDTAMYLCATSREGRLAGDTQYFGPGTRLTVL.

This sequence joins TRBV4-3 and TRBJ2-1, with 7 bases matching TRBD2. With V trimmed by 1 base and J by 3 bases, 12 bases remained unmatched. Per germline, CDR1 LGHNA and CDR2 YSLEER. The CDR3 runs to 18 residues. The CDR3 DNA is TGCGCCAGCAGCCAAGCCCTCGCGGCGGGAGCCAGCTACAATGAGCAGTTCTTC. Residues: CASSQALAAGASYNEQFF.

This clonotype has only a few counts. The chain links TRBV29-1 to TRBJ1-1; TRBD1 might be the D (6 bases). Per the germline V gene, CDR1 is SQVTM and CDR2 is ANQGSEA. Trimming took 2 bases from V and 3 from J, leaving 10 bases between them. The length of the CDR3 is 13 residues. Here the CDR3 DNA reads TGCAGCGTTGAATACAGGGACGACACTGAAGCTTTCTTT. Amino acid sequence: CSVEYRDDTEAFF.

This clonotype was observed many times. The chain uses TRBV7-3 and TRBJ2-2, with D perhaps TRBD1 (6 bases). Trimming pared 4 bases from V and 2 bases from J, leaving 11 bases between. CDR1 SGHTA and CDR2 FQGTGA come from the germline V gene. The CDR3 spans 15 residues. CDR3 nucleotides: TGTGCCAGCAGCTCAACAGGGCGAAACACCGGGGAGCTGTTTTTT. Translation: CASSSTGRNTGELFF.

This clonotype showed up many times. This chain connects TRBV29-1 to TRBJ2-7, with 10 bases identical to TRBD1. Germline V gene data show CDR1 as SQVTM and CDR2 as ANQGSEA. J lost 7 bases, V lost 0 bases, and 6 bases had no gene match. This CDR3 spans 14 amino acids. CDR3 sequence reads: CSVEDRQGAGEQYF. DNA for the CDR3: TGCAGCGTTGAAGATCGACAGGGGGCGGGTGAGCAGTACTTC.

This clonotype was seen just once. This likely stems from a read error, as it lies one base from a far larger clone. The rearrangement links TRBV13 to TRBJ2-7; D remains unclear. The assigned J gene may be wrong: the sequence end matches TRBJ2-1 better. Germline V gene lookup returns CDR1 PRHDT and CDR2 FYEKMQ (reference sequence). The CDR3 totals 13 residues. DNA for the CDR3: TGTGTCAGCAGCCTCACCGGAGACCATGAGCAGTTCTTC. The encoded protein is CVSSLTGDHEQFF.

This clonotype has a count of ten or more. The chain combines TRBV6-2 or TRBV6-3 with TRBJ2-5, with TRBD1 identical over 9 bases. The length of the CDR3 is 15 residues. V lost 4 bases to trimming and J lost 3 bases; unmatched junction nucleotides: 6. Germline V gene data show CDR1 as MNHEY and CDR2 as SVGEGT. CDR3 nucleotides: TGTGCCAGCAGTTCCCCCGGGACAGGGAAAGAGACCCAGTACTTC. Protein sequence: CASSSPGTGKETQYF.

This chain links TRBV29-1 with TRBJ2-2; 7 bases fit TRBD2. CDR3 length: 13 amino acids. CDR1 is SQVTM, CDR2 ANQGSEA, per germline. With 6 bases clipped from V and 2 bases from J, the junction kept 3 bases outside the gene matches. The CDR3 spells CSVRLANTGELFF. CDR3 nucleotide sequence: TGCAGCGTGAGACTAGCAAACACCGGGGAGCTGTTTTTT.

Ten or more counts support this clonotype. CDR3 residues: CASSFQGSVAEAFF. As DNA, the CDR3 is TGCGCCAGCAGCTTCCAGGGTAGTGTCGCTGAAGCTTTCTTT. The V and J genes are TRBV5-1 and TRBJ1-1; possible D gene TRBD1, 5 bases. The V gene lost 2 bases and the J gene lost 6 bases, with 14 bases spanning the gap. Germline CDR1 is SGHRS and CDR2 is YFSETQ. This CDR3 has 14 residues.

This clonotype showed up many times. The chain is built from TRBV12-3 or TRBV12-4 and TRBJ1-3; tentative D call: TRBD1 (5 bases). CDR3 length equals 16 residues. The V end lost 5 bases, the J end lost 4 bases, and 18 bases lay between the germline ends. Written as DNA, the CDR3 is TGTGCCAGCAGTCATTACGGGGCAGGGCCGGGAAACACCATATATTTT. Its translation is CASSHYGAGPGNTIYF.

This clonotype occurred many times. The V gene is TRBV9, the J gene TRBJ1-2, with no clear D. Germline CDR1 SGDLS, CDR2 YYNGEE. The length of the CDR3 is 14 residues. V gave up 3 bases and J gave up 4 bases, with 13 bases separating them. CDR3 protein: CASSADSAGYGYTF. In nucleotides, the CDR3 is TGTGCCAGCAGCGCGGACTCCGCGGGCTATGGCTACACCTTC.

This clonotype was found many times. The V gene is TRBV15, the J gene TRBJ2-2, with TRBD2 matching 9 bases. The CDR3 is 17 amino acids. Looked up from germline, CDR1 is LNHNV and CDR2 is YYDKDF (reference sequence). V trimming: 2 bases; J trimming: 1 base; junction bases outside the gene matches: 5. The CDR3 loop reads CATSRLAGMRNTGELFF. The CDR3 nucleotides read TGTGCCACCAGCAGACTAGCGGGAATGAGGAACACCGGGGAGCTGTTTTTT.

This clonotype was detected ten times or more. This rearrangement joins TRBV11-2 to TRBJ1-5, with D unresolved. The V gene's germline CDR1 is SGHAT and CDR2 FQNNGV. The CDR3 covers 15 residues. With 4 bases removed from V and 0 bases from J, the gap between germline ends came to 10 bases. The CDR3, as DNA: TGTGCCAGCAGCTCCGGGGTAGCTAGCAATCAGCCCCAGCATTTT. This encodes CASSSGVASNQPQHF.

This clonotype was observed a handful of times. The chain recombines TRBV12-3 or TRBV12-4 with TRBJ2-7; TRBD1 might be the D (6 bases). The CDR3 consists of 14 residues. Trimming removed 7 bases from V and 0 bases from J, with 13 bases in between. In nucleotides, the CDR3 is TGTGCCAGCATGAACCGGGACAACTCCTACGAGCAGTACTTC. It encodes CASMNRDNSYEQYF.

This clonotype has at least ten counts. The chain recombines TRBV30 with TRBJ2-7; the D is unclear. V dropped 0 bases and J dropped 2 bases, with 5 bases sitting between them. Per germline, CDR1 GTSNPN and CDR2 SVGIG (reference sequence). This CDR3 is 12 amino acids long. Written as DNA, the CDR3 is TGTGCCTGGAGTGTAAACACCTACGAGCAGTACTTC. As protein: CAWSVNTYEQYF. Looking up the rest from reference TRBV30 and TRBJ2-7 gives the full variable domain: SQTIHQWPATLVQPVGSPLSLECTVEGTSNPNLYWYRQAAGRGLQLLFYSVGIGQISSEVPQNLSASRPQDRQFILSSKKLLLSDSGFYLCAWSVNTYEQYFGPGTRLTVT.

The rearrangement joins TRBV10-3 to TRBJ1-2, with a tentative D call TRBD1 (5 bases). Trimming cost V 0 bases and J 0 bases, with 17 bases left between them. Germline V gene data show CDR1 as ENHRY and CDR2 as SYGVKD. This CDR3 has 18 amino acids. Written as DNA, the CDR3 is TGTGCCATCAGTGAGTCGCTACAGGTGAAGCGATCTAACTATGGCTACACCTTC. This sequence encodes CAISESLQVKRSNYGYTF.

The sample holds a few counts of this clonotype. This chain joins TRBV11-3 and TRBJ2-1; D is possibly TRBD1 (5 bases). The V gene lost 3 bases and the J gene lost 15 bases, with 18 bases spanning the gap. There are 13 residues in the CDR3. Germline V gene sequence: CDR1 SGHNT, CDR2 YENEEA. The CDR3 sequence is CASSFGTTARGFF. The CDR3 DNA follows: TGTGCCAGCAGCTTTGGCACAACGGCAAGGGGGTTCTTC. The full variable domain, its missing parts supplied by reference TRBV11-3 and TRBJ2-1, is EAGVVQSPRYKIIEKKQPVAFWCNPISGHNTLYWYLQNLGQGPELLIRYENEEAVDDSQLPKDRFSAERLKGVDSTLKIQPAELGDSAVYLCASSFGTTARGFFGPGTRLTVL.

This clonotype has just a few counts. The chain uses TRBV9 and TRBJ2-3, with 8 bases that match TRBD1. Germline V gene sequence: CDR1 SGDLS, CDR2 YYNGEE. CDR3 size: 15 residues. Unmatched junction bases numbered 7, after V lost 4 bases and J lost 3 bases. DNA for the CDR3: TGTGCCAGCAGCAAGGAACAGGGGGAAACAGATACGCAGTATTTT. Amino acids: CASSKEQGETDTQYF.

A few counts support this clonotype. The rearrangement uses TRBV10-3 and TRBJ2-2, with TRBD1 identical over 7 bases. J lost 0 bases, V lost 6 bases, and 16 bases had no gene match. CDR1 ENHRY and CDR2 SYGVKD come from the germline V gene. The CDR3 consists of 19 residues. CDR3 nucleotide sequence: TGTGCCATCAGAGGAATTGGGCAGGGGGTGACTACGAACACCGGGGAGCTGTTTTTT. Protein product: CAIRGIGQGVTTNTGELFF.

This clonotype was seen repeatedly, ten times or more. It may be a read error: a sequence one base away is much more abundant. This chain uses TRBV2 with TRBJ1-6; the D is unclear. V was cut by 6 bases and J by 4 bases, with 4 bases left in between. The CDR3 runs to 12 residues. Germline CDR1 reads SNHLY; CDR2 reads FYNNEI. In nucleotides, the CDR3 is TGTGCCAGCAGCGAATATAATTCACCCCTCCACTTT. Its protein product is CASSEYNSPLHF. Supplemented by reference TRBV2 and TRBJ1-6, the full variable domain reads EPEVTQTPSHQVTQMGQEVILRCVPISNHLYFYWYRQILGQKVEFLVSFYNNEISEKSEIFDDQFSVERPDGSNFTLKIRSTKLEDSAMYFCASSEYNSPLHFGNGTRLTVT.

This clonotype has a count of ten or more. The gene calls are TRBV11-3 and TRBJ1-4; 8 nucleotides match TRBD1. Germline V CDR1 and CDR2: SGHNT, YENEEA. The ends lost 4 bases at V and 6 bases at J; junction bases unmatched: 7. CDR3 length: 15 amino acids. CDR3 sequence (DNA): TGTGCCAGCAGCTCCTGGGACAGGAAAGATGAAAAACTGTTTTTT. Translated, it gives CASSSWDRKDEKLFF.

Many counts were recorded for this clonotype. V is TRBV6-2 or TRBV6-3 and J is TRBJ2-1; 7 bases are shared with TRBD2. With V trimmed by 9 bases and J by 5 bases, 13 bases remained unmatched. Germline lookup yields CDR1 MNHEY and CDR2 SVGEGT. The CDR3 runs 15 residues. The CDR3 loop is CASHLGLADNNEQFF. CDR3 bases: TGTGCCAGTCACCTAGGGCTAGCGGATAACAATGAGCAGTTCTTC.

This clonotype was detected ten times or more. The V and J genes are TRBV20-1 and TRBJ2-1; 11 nucleotides match TRBD2. CDR1 DFQATT and CDR2 SNEGSKA come from the germline V gene (reference sequence). Losses at the gene ends were 8 bases for V and 5 bases for J; bases not matched to a gene: 17. The CDR3 runs to 17 residues. The CDR3 DNA follows: TGCAGTACTCCCCGGACCCCCACGGGACTAGCGGACAATGAGCAGTTCTTC. Its translation is CSTPRTPTGLADNEQFF.

This clonotype was picked up many times. The genes are TRBV2 and TRBJ2-3; the D call may be TRBD1 or TRBD2 (5 bases each). There are 15 residues in the CDR3. The V end was cut by 4 bases, the J end by 3 bases, with 14 bases between. Germline V gene lookup returns CDR1 SNHLY and CDR2 FYNNEI. This CDR3 reads CASSGGSEGTDTQYF. CDR3 nucleotide sequence: TGTGCCAGCAGTGGGGGGAGTGAAGGGACAGATACGCAGTATTTT. Full variable domain (missing parts from reference TRBV2 and TRBJ2-3): EPEVTQTPSHQVTQMGQEVILRCVPISNHLYFYWYRQILGQKVEFLVSFYNNEISEKSEIFDDQFSVERPDGSNFTLKIRSTKLEDSAMYFCASSGGSEGTDTQYFGPGTRLTVL.

This clonotype was seen ten or more times. The genes are TRBV5-1 and TRBJ2-3; 9 bases are shared with TRBD2. The CDR3 covers 16 residues. Germline-derived CDR1 and CDR2 are SGHRS and YFSETQ. V was clipped by 4 bases and J by 0 bases; unmatched bases: 6. CDR3 bases: TGCGCCAGCAGCCCGAGACTAGCGGCAAGCACAGATACGCAGTATTTT. The encoded protein is CASSPRLAASTDTQYF.

This clonotype occurred many times. The CDR3 reads CASSWRQDTETQYF. The DNA for the CDR3 is TGTGCCAGCAGCTGGCGGCAGGATACAGAGACCCAGTACTTC. The chain joins TRBV13 to TRBJ2-5; no clear D gene. Germline-derived CDR1 and CDR2 are PRHDT and FYEKMQ (reference sequence). The CDR3 runs 14 residues. Trimming shortened V by 4 bases and J by 4 bases, and 13 bases separated the two germline ends.

This clonotype was seen ten or more times. The rearrangement joins TRBV20-1 to TRBJ2-1; 10 bases fit TRBD1. CDR3 length: 14 amino acids. Germline trimming cut 4 bases from V and 4 bases from J; bases unmatched to any gene: 4. Germline-derived CDR1 and CDR2 are DFQATT and SNEGSKA (reference sequence). The CDR3 DNA sequence: TGCAGTGCTACAGGGGACAGGGGATACAATGAGCAGTTCTTC. Encoded protein: CSATGDRGYNEQFF.

This clonotype came up many times. This chain uses TRBV6-1 with TRBJ2-7; 12 bases match TRBD1. J lost 1 base, V lost 5 bases, and 6 bases had no gene match. CDR3 length: 16 amino acids. The germline gives CDR1 MNHNS, CDR2 SASEGT. The CDR3 protein is CASSIRDRGLSYEQYF. The CDR3 nucleotides read TGTGCCAGCAGTATCCGGGACAGGGGGCTTTCCTACGAGCAGTACTTC.